The sequence of this TCR beta chain was determined in a study of vaccination effects on CD4 cells after COVID-19. Overall study findings and caveats: Researchers reported few convalescent patients and no early post-infection timepoints in the study. There was only 1 of 255 vaccine-induced clones in healthy vaccinees that cross-reacted with common cold coronaviruses.

Assay: immunoSEQ multiplex PCR; the TCRdb copy retains only in-frame clones and omits some. The sample shows tens of thousands of clones, approximately 70% of them seen only once. To note about this clone: Antigen specificity is unknown.

With 4 bases clipped from V and 4 bases from J, the junction kept 7 bases outside the gene matches. The CDR3 loop spans 17 amino acids. The V gene's germline CDR1 is SGHDT and CDR2 YYEEEE. Peptide-pool stimulation followed by sequencing identified expanded antigen-specific CD4+ clonotypes in the ViraFEST assay. Isolation of CD4+ T cells took place after 10 to 11 days of culture. The healthy vaccine recipients, who had no prior SARS-CoV-2 infection, showed negative nucleocapsid antibodies. Wells each received 2 million or so PBMC, cultured with approximately 10 IU/ml IL-2 and roughly 10 ug/ml peptides.

This receptor was taken from a human donor who received a COVID-19 vaccine. The rearrangement joins TRBV5-6 to TRBJ2-5; 16 bases match TRBD2. This sample comprised CD4+ T cells from PBMCs cultured with HCoV-NL63 spike peptides, obtained before COVID-19 vaccination. CDR3 DNA sequence: TGTGCCAGCAGCATGGGACTAGCGGGGGGGCGTGGAGAGACCCAGTACTTC. Protein: CASSMGLAGGRGETQYF.